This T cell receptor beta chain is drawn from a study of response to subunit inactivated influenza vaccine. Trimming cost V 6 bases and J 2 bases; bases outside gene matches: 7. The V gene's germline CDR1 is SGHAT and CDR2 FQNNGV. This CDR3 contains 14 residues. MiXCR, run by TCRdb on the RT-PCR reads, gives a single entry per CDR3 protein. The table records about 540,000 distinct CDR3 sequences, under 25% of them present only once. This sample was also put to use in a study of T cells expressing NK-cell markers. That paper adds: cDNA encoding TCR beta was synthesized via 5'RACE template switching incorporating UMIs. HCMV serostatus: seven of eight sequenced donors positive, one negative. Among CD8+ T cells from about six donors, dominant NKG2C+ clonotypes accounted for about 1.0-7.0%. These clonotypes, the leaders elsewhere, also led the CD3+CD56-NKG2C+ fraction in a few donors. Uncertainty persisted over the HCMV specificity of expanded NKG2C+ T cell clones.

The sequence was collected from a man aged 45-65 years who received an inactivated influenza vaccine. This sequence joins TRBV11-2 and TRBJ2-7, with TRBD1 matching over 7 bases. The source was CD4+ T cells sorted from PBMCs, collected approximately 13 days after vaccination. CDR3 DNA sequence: TGTGCCAGCAGTTCTTACGGGACAGCCTACGAGCAGTACTTC. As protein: CASSSYGTAYEQYF.